These 7 T cell receptor beta chains share one sample of origin, sequenced in a study of T cells in Graves' hyperthyroidism and ophthalmopathy. Regions amplified from RNA transcripts were the TCR beta CDR3 regions. The study used the HTBI primer set for a first-round RT-PCR of the TCR CDR3. TCRdb independently ran MiXCR on the multiplex PCR reads; one entry per CDR3 protein. This table holds 610,000 or so distinct CDR3 sequences, roughly 46% found once. Sequencing used peripheral blood or thyroid tissue (not recorded which). The receptors were sampled from a woman younger than 30 with Graves' hyperthyroidism.

This clonotype was counted many times. The gene calls are TRBV13 and TRBJ2-7; a weak D match, TRBD2 (5 bases). The CDR3 is made up of 13 amino acids. CDR1 PRHDT and CDR2 FYEKMQ come from the germline V gene (reference sequence). Deletions cut 6 bases from V and 5 bases from J, with 14 bases between. Written as DNA, the CDR3 is TGTGCCAGCAGGCTAACTGCTAGCCACGAGCAGTACTTC. It yields the protein CASRLTASHEQYF.

This clonotype was found many times. The V call is TRBV7-9, the J call TRBJ1-4; 8 bases line up with TRBD1. Germline CDR1 reads SEHNR; CDR2 reads FQNEAQ (reference sequence). CDR3 length: 14 amino acids. V shed 2 bases and J 8 bases; nucleotides not matched to a gene: 4. The CDR3 sequence: CASSLQGAREKLFF. CDR3 in DNA: TGTGCCAGCAGCTTACAGGGGGCAAGGGAAAAACTGTTTTTT.

The chain employs TRBV10-2 and TRBJ2-7; TRBD2 agrees at 8 bases. From germline, CDR1 is WSHSY and CDR2 SAAADI. Germline trimming cut 8 bases from V and 7 bases from J; bases unmatched to any gene: 10. The CDR3 runs 13 residues. For the CDR3, the DNA is TGCGCCAGCGGCGGACTAGCACCGAGGGAGCAGTACTTC. Protein sequence: CASGGLAPREQYF.

This clonotype was seen a few times. The J gene is TRBJ2-3, the V gene TRBV7-9, with a tentative D call TRBD2 (5 bases). CDR3 length equals 14 residues. V was cut by 6 bases and J by 6 bases, with 16 bases left in between. Germline values: CDR1 SEHNR, CDR2 FQNEAQ (reference sequence). The CDR3 loop is CASSVPGRVDTQYF. In nucleotides, the CDR3 is TGTGCCAGCAGTGTCCCCGGGCGGGTTGATACGCAGTATTTT.

This clonotype was counted many times. The chain links TRBV27 to TRBJ1-1, with 9 bases identical to TRBD1. With 5 bases clipped from V and 4 bases from J, the junction kept 8 bases outside the gene matches. Germline loops: CDR1 MNHEY, CDR2 SMNVEV (reference sequence). This CDR3 region has 15 residues. The CDR3 DNA reads TGTGCCAGCAGTACCACAGGGGGCCAGGGCACTGAAGCTTTCTTT. It yields the protein CASSTTGGQGTEAFF.

This clonotype showed up many times. At one end the junction does not follow the germline gene, possibly because of a read error. The chain employs TRBV12-3 or TRBV12-4 and TRBJ2-5; D might be TRBD1 (5 bases). The CDR3 is 12 amino acids. CDR3 DNA: TGTGCCAGCAGTTCCTGGGGCGAACCTCAGGACTTC. Amino acids: CASSSWGEPQDF.

In this sample, this clonotype turned up a few times. The chain carries TRBV29-1 and TRBJ2-3; unclear D gene. V dropped 4 bases and J dropped 5 bases, with 4 bases sitting between them. The CDR3 runs to 10 residues. In germline, CDR1 is SQVTM, CDR2 ANQGSEA. The CDR3 reads CSVVVDTQYF. The CDR3 bases are TGCAGCGTTGTGGTAGATACGCAGTATTTT.